This TCR beta chain was documented in a study of technical replicates of blood from a handful of donors. Trimming stripped 4 bases from V and 0 bases from J, with 13 bases between. This CDR3 has 16 amino acids. Per the germline V gene, CDR1 is MNHNS and CDR2 is SASEGT. Some clones are missing from TCRdb's copy, which holds only in-frame ones; the method was immunoSEQ multiplex PCR. The data contain approximately 17,000 clones, approximately 86% of them singletons. The clonotype comes from a human donor in good health. Source material: PBMCs. The chain links TRBV6-1 to TRBJ2-4; maybe TRBD1 (5 bases). The CDR3 region is CASSGADTVAKNIQYF. The CDR3 DNA reads as TGTGCCAGCAGTGGGGCGGACACAGTAGCCAAAAACATTCAGTACTTC.